Listed below are T cell receptor beta chains from one sample, sequenced in a study of blood T cell repertoires in COVID-19. The data were produced by immunoSEQ multiplex PCR, yet TCRdb's version contains in-frame clones alone and is incomplete. The sample contains 180,000 or so clones, roughly 81% of which appear only once. The sequencing input was peripheral blood. These receptors originate from a woman older than 75 with acute or convalescent COVID-19. CDR3s include the opening cysteine and the closing phenylalanine or tryptophan. Fields, in order: J gene, V gene, clone size, CDR3 protein. Some rows mark clone size as missing; the rest say once, few, many or name a class of expanded clone.

J gene: TRBJ2-2; V gene: TRBV3-1/TRBV3-2; clone size: -; CDR3 protein: CASTAAAVGELFF
J gene: TRBJ1-2; V gene: TRBV6-5; clone size: few; CDR3 protein: CASTPDRGRRYGYTF
J gene: TRBJ2-7; V gene: TRBV10-2; clone size: -; CDR3 protein: CASSEQGAYEQYF
J gene: TRBJ1-4; V gene: TRBV25-1; clone size: -; CDR3 protein: CASSIGGRGNEKLFF
J gene: TRBJ2-5; V gene: TRBV10-3; clone size: -; CDR3 protein: CAISDVRETQYF
J gene: TRBJ2-7; V gene: TRBV7-9; clone size: -; CDR3 protein: CASSSGHDYEQYF
J gene: TRBJ1-2; V gene: TRBV15; clone size: -; CDR3 protein: CATSRAVNYGYTF
J gene: TRBJ2-7; V gene: TRBV6-6; clone size: -; CDR3 protein: CASRRQGATYEQYF
J gene: TRBJ1-1; V gene: TRBV28; clone size: -; CDR3 protein: CARSQGRTEAFF
J gene: TRBJ1-2; V gene: TRBV28; clone size: -; CDR3 protein: CASSQRTRVYGYTF